One and the same sample provided the 20 T cell receptor beta chains below, sequenced in a study of long-term antiretroviral therapy in people with HIV. Survey-level resolution applied to immunoSEQ assay v3.0. Generated by immunoSEQ multiplex PCR, the TCRdb table keeps only in-frame clones and is missing some. The repertoire holds tens of thousands of clones, with 82% as singletons. The material sequenced was unsorted PBMCs, taken 2.3 to 2.5 years after starting antiretroviral therapy. The receptor set was obtained from a man aged 40-50 years with HIV.

The chain uses TRBV5-1 and TRBJ2-5; TRBD1 or TRBD2 may be the D gene (5 bases each). The CDR3 is 15 amino acids. The V and J ends lost 4 bases and 2 bases respectively, with 15 bases between them. The germline gives CDR1 SGHRS, CDR2 YFSETQ. The CDR3 is CASSPGARNQETQYF. Here the CDR3 DNA reads TGCGCCAGCAGCCCCGGGGCTAGGAATCAAGAGACCCAGTACTTC. The full variable domain, completed using reference TRBV5-1 and TRBJ2-5, is KAGVTQTPRYLIKTRGQQVTLSCSPISGHRSVSWYQQTPGQGLQFLFEYFSETQRNKGNFPGRFSGRQFSNSRSEMNVSTLELGDSALYLCASSPGARNQETQYFGPGTRLLVL.

The rearrangement uses TRBV4-1 and TRBJ2-7; D gene uncertain. This CDR3 contains 16 residues. Germline V lookup: CDR1 MGHRA, CDR2 YSYEKL. The V end lost 0 bases, the J end lost 4 bases, and 16 bases lay between the germline ends. The CDR3 bases are TGCGCCAGCAGCCAAGAATCAAGGTCACCGGTTTACGAGCAGTACTTC. This sequence encodes CASSQESRSPVYEQYF.

The rearrangement joins TRBV6-1 to TRBJ1-5, with a tentative D call TRBD1 (5 bases). This CDR3 has 13 amino acids. Germline values: CDR1 MNHNS, CDR2 SASEGT. Deletions cut 7 bases from V and 3 bases from J, with 10 bases between. The CDR3: CASTREVNQPQHF. The CDR3 DNA sequence: TGTGCCAGCACCAGGGAGGTCAATCAGCCCCAGCATTTT.

The rearrangement joins TRBV11-3 to TRBJ2-2; tentatively, D is TRBD1 or TRBD2 (5 bases each). CDR1 and CDR2 (germline): SGHNT, YENEEA. V gave up 1 base and J gave up 4 bases, with 13 bases separating them. The CDR3 extends over 16 amino acids. CDR3 nucleotide sequence: TGTGCCAGCAGCTTAGGGGAAGGGACGGGCACCGGGGAGCTGTTTTTT. This sequence encodes CASSLGEGTGTGELFF. Variable domain in full (rest from reference TRBV11-3 and TRBJ2-2): EAGVVQSPRYKIIEKKQPVAFWCNPISGHNTLYWYLQNLGQGPELLIRYENEEAVDDSQLPKDRFSAERLKGVDSTLKIQPAELGDSAVYLCASSLGEGTGTGELFFGEGSRLTVL.

This clone was seen just once. In DNA form, the CDR3 reads TGTGCCAGCAGTTTATGGGGGGGCGCAGGCAATCAGCCCCAGCATTTT. This sequence encodes CASSLWGGAGNQPQHF. V and J are TRBV28 and TRBJ1-5; possibly TRBD1 for D (6 bases). Trimming took 0 bases from V and 2 from J, leaving 11 bases between them. CDR1 and CDR2 (germline): MDHEN, SYDVKM. The CDR3 sequence is 16 residues long.

This clone was counted only a few times. This chain links TRBV7-2 with TRBJ1-1; no definite D call. V dropped 2 bases and J dropped 0 bases, with 1 base sitting between them. The CDR3 contains 12 residues. Per the germline V gene, CDR1 is SGHTA and CDR2 is FQGNSA. CDR3 sequence reads: CASSLLNTEAFF. The CDR3 DNA reads TGTGCCAGCAGCTTACTGAACACTGAAGCTTTCTTT. The full variable domain, its missing parts supplied by reference TRBV7-2 and TRBJ1-1, is GAGVSQSPSNKVTEKGKDVELRCDPISGHTALYWYRQSLGQGLEFLIYFQGNSAPDKSGLPSDRFSAERTGGSVSTLTIQRTQQEDSAVYLCASSLLNTEAFFGQGTRLTVV.

J is TRBJ1-2 and V is TRBV4-1, with 7 bases matching TRBD1. The germline CDR1 and CDR2 sequences are MGHRA and YSYEKL. There are 15 residues in the CDR3. The trim removed 4 bases at V and 5 bases at J, leaving 10 bases unmatched. CDR3 DNA sequence: TGCGCCAGCAGCCCTTGGAGACAGGGAAGGTATGGCTACACCTTC. Translated, it gives CASSPWRQGRYGYTF.

V gene TRBV28 combines with J gene TRBJ1-4; D ambiguous. V was trimmed by 3 bases and J by 6 bases, leaving 8 bases between them. The CDR3 is 13 amino acids. Germline CDR1 MDHEN, CDR2 SYDVKM. CDR3 in DNA: TGTGCCAGCAGTTTCGGCGGGGATGAAAAACTGTTTTTT. Translating it yields CASSFGGDEKLFF.

CDR3 sequence reads: CASSEGVVSYEQYF. The CDR3 nucleotides are TGTGCCAGCAGTGAAGGGGTAGTATCCTACGAGCAGTACTTC. The chain employs TRBV25-1 and TRBJ2-7, with D uncertain. The CDR3 has 14 amino acids. Germline V CDR1 and CDR2: MGHDK, SYGVNS. V gave up 2 bases and J gave up 1 base, with 9 bases separating them.

This chain uses TRBV5-4 with TRBJ2-2, with 7 bases that match TRBD2. This CDR3 has 16 amino acids. Germline values: CDR1 SGHNT, CDR2 YYREEE (reference sequence). Germline trimming cut 4 bases from V and 0 bases from J; bases unmatched to any gene: 6. The CDR3 protein is CASSPGSGSNTGELFF. The CDR3 nucleotides are TGTGCCAGCAGCCCGGGTAGCGGGTCGAACACCGGGGAGCTGTTTTTT.

The chain joins TRBV7-2 to TRBJ2-7; unclear D gene. Germline loops: CDR1 SGHTA, CDR2 FQGNSA. The CDR3 has 15 residues. V gave up 5 bases and J gave up 2 bases, with 16 bases separating them. The CDR3 DNA reads as TGTGCCAGCAGCCTCCGTTTCACGGACGCCTACGAGCAGTACTTC. It encodes CASSLRFTDAYEQYF.

V usage is TRBV7-8 and J usage is TRBJ2-2, with 8 nucleotides matching TRBD1. This CDR3 contains 19 residues. With 3 bases clipped from V and 0 bases from J, the junction kept 12 bases outside the gene matches. Germline CDR1 is SGHVS and CDR2 is FQNEAQ. CDR3 region: CASSFPSLGQGSNTGELFF. The DNA of the CDR3 is TGTGCCAGCAGCTTTCCGTCGCTTGGACAGGGATCGAACACCGGGGAGCTGTTTTTT.

This clone has just one count. This chain connects TRBV19 to TRBJ1-2; D is ambiguous. This CDR3 comprises 13 residues. With 7 bases removed from V and 5 bases from J, the gap between germline ends came to 14 bases. Looked up from germline, CDR1 is LNHDA and CDR2 is SQIVND (reference sequence). CDR3 bases: TGTGCCAGTACCCCTAAGGGCACTTATGGCTACACCTTC. Its protein is CASTPKGTYGYTF.

The chain joins TRBV2 to TRBJ1-1; D is uncertain. V gave up 4 bases and J gave up 1 base, with 7 bases separating them. This CDR3 region has 13 residues. CDR1 and CDR2 (germline): SNHLY, FYNNEI. The CDR3: CASSGWQNTEAFF. The CDR3 bases are TGTGCCAGCAGTGGGTGGCAGAACACTGAAGCTTTCTTT.

This chain uses TRBV6-1 with TRBJ1-3; D is uncertain. The CDR3 extends over 14 amino acids. The ends were cut back, 2 bases at V and 1 base at J, with 6 bases in the middle. Per the germline V gene, CDR1 is MNHNS and CDR2 is SASEGT. The CDR3 is CASSETWSGNTIYF. In DNA form, the CDR3 reads TGTGCCAGCAGTGAAACGTGGTCTGGAAACACCATATATTTT.

V and J are TRBV27 and TRBJ2-7; 12 nucleotides agree with TRBD2. Germline V gene data show CDR1 as MNHEY and CDR2 as SMNVEV (reference sequence). This CDR3 spans 16 amino acids. The V gene end was trimmed by 5 bases and the J gene end by 4 bases; junction bases not matched to a gene: 9. The DNA for the CDR3 is TGTGCCAGCAGTCGGGGACTAGCGGGTGGTGTTTACGAGCAGTACTTC. Amino acid sequence: CASSRGLAGGVYEQYF.

In this sample, this clone turned up a few times. This chain links TRBV6-1 with TRBJ2-7; D is undetermined. The CDR3 extends over 12 amino acids. Per germline, CDR1 MNHNS and CDR2 SASEGT. Trimming took off 4 bases at V and 0 bases at J, with 4 bases between the two ends. CDR3 nucleotide sequence: TGTGCCAGCAGTGTGAACTCCTACGAGCAGTACTTC. It codes for CASSVNSYEQYF.

The chain has TRBV29-1 and TRBJ1-3; no clear D. V dropped 5 bases and J dropped 0 bases, with 5 bases sitting between them. CDR1 is SQVTM, CDR2 ANQGSEA, per germline. The CDR3 runs 12 residues. DNA of the CDR3: TGCAGCGTTAGTATCTCTGGAAACACCATATATTTT. Amino acids: CSVSISGNTIYF.

The chain carries TRBV5-1 and TRBJ1-2; the D is unclear. V lost 0 bases and J 0 bases, leaving 9 bases between the germline ends. This CDR3 is built from 15 residues. Germline lookup yields CDR1 SGHRS and CDR2 YFSETQ. This chain's CDR3 is CASSLESRSNYGYTF. CDR3 nucleotides: TGCGCCAGCAGCTTGGAGAGTAGATCTAACTATGGCTACACCTTC.

The V call is TRBV7-9, the J call TRBJ2-7, with D perhaps TRBD1 (6 bases). The germline V and J ends were trimmed by 4 bases and 0 bases, with 13 bases remaining between them. The germline gives CDR1 SEHNR, CDR2 FQNEAQ (reference sequence). The CDR3 loop spans 15 amino acids. The CDR3 DNA reads as TGTGCCAGCAGCTCCCTCCGGGACAACTCCTACGAGCAGTACTTC. Translated: CASSSLRDNSYEQYF.